This T cell receptor beta chain was recovered during a study of T cell repertoires in cytomegalovirus infection. In the study overall: Well-studied HLA-B-restricted CMV epitopes were used in the study alongside recently identified HLA-C-restricted ones. Carrying CMV and the relevant HLA type showed in public TCR beta signatures. Study conclusions and caveats: Frequencies of public TCR beta families were cumulated, and this identified carriers of CMV plus the relevant HLA. The study found HLA-C-restricted CMV-specific TCR beta clonotypes dominating the ex vivo response.

The CDR3 has 14 residues. The germline gives CDR1 SGHRS, CDR2 YFSETQ. V dropped 0 bases and J dropped 8 bases, with 12 bases sitting between them. TCRdb reprocessed the reads with MiXCR, giving one entry per CDR3 protein. Here the sample spans around 900,000 distinct CDR3 sequences, roughly 31% being singletons. This clonotype showed up just once. Its antigen is not known. The TCR was taken from a human donor in good health (CMV status not recorded). Some clones in this sample may be carry-over from other donors' samples. The sequenced sample was cultured CD8+ T cells from PBMCs, obtained from culture after CMV antigen stimulation. This chain links TRBV5-1 with TRBJ2-1; D ambiguous. In DNA, the CDR3 is TGCGCCAGCAGCTTGGCCCAGGCTTTGGATGAGCAGTTCTTC. Amino acids: CASSLAQALDEQFF. The variable domain in full, completed from reference TRBV5-1 and TRBJ2-1, reads KAGVTQTPRYLIKTRGQQVTLSCSPISGHRSVSWYQQTPGQGLQFLFEYFSETQRNKGNFPGRFSGRQFSNSRSEMNVSTLELGDSALYLCASSLAQALDEQFFGPGTRLTVL.